One and the same sample provided the 31 T cell receptor beta chains below, sequenced in a study of T cell changes during pregnancy in multiple sclerosis. Only in-frame clones appear in the TCRdb table, and some are missing; sequencing was by immunoSEQ multiplex PCR. The sample lists more than 55,000 clones, approximately 89% occurring once. The material sequenced was peripheral blood, taken after pregnancy. The source is a female donor with multiple sclerosis, enrolled in a pregnancy study.

The chain is built from TRBV7-9 and TRBJ2-7; D might be TRBD1 (6 bases). The V end was cut by 5 bases, the J end by 1 base, with 12 bases between. Germline loops: CDR1 SEHNR, CDR2 FQNEAQ (reference sequence). The CDR3 covers 14 residues. CDR3 sequence reads: CASSMTTGSYEQYF. CDR3 nucleotide sequence: TGTGCCAGCAGCATGACGACAGGTTCCTACGAGCAGTACTTC.

V gene TRBV9 combines with J gene TRBJ2-3; 10 bases are shared with TRBD1. Germline CDR1 is SGDLS and CDR2 is YYNGEE. This CDR3 contains 16 residues. The V segment lost 5 bases and the J segment 3 bases; nucleotides outside the gene matches: 9. CDR3 loop: CASSTGTGVWTDTQYF. The CDR3, as DNA: TGTGCCAGCAGTACCGGGACAGGGGTTTGGACAGATACGCAGTATTTT.

V is TRBV18 and J is TRBJ2-3; D is undetermined. Germline CDR1 reads KGHSH; CDR2 reads LQKENI. The CDR3 sequence is 13 residues long. Trimming shortened V by 5 bases and J by 3 bases, and 9 bases separated the two germline ends. This CDR3 reads CASSTYHTDTQYF. CDR3 nucleotide sequence: TGTGCCAGCTCAACCTATCATACAGATACGCAGTATTTT.

This sequence joins TRBV4-1 and TRBJ1-2, with D tentatively TRBD1 (5 bases). V dropped 2 bases and J dropped 5 bases, with 15 bases sitting between them. The CDR3 sequence is 15 residues long. Per the germline V gene, CDR1 is MGHRA and CDR2 is YSYEKL. The CDR3 here is CASSQPAWEGYGYTF. In nucleotides, the CDR3 is TGCGCCAGCAGCCAACCTGCTTGGGAGGGGTATGGCTACACCTTC.

V and J are TRBV7-9 and TRBJ1-2; the match to TRBD1 covers 12 bases. Germline CDR1 reads SEHNR; CDR2 reads FQNEAQ (reference sequence). The V segment lost 2 bases and the J segment 4 bases; nucleotides outside the gene matches: 8. The CDR3 covers 17 residues. DNA of the CDR3: TGTGCCAGCAGCTTACCGGGACAGGGGGCGCCCCCCTATGGCTACACCTTC. Its translation is CASSLPGQGAPPYGYTF.

The rearrangement uses TRBV7-2 and TRBJ1-1; D is undetermined. Germline V lookup: CDR1 SGHTA, CDR2 FQGNSA. The V end lost 4 bases, the J end lost 7 bases, and 13 bases lay between the germline ends. The CDR3 sequence is 13 residues long. CDR3 loop: CASSSLRSLEAFF. The CDR3 region has the DNA TGTGCCAGCAGCTCCCTTCGGAGTCTTGAAGCTTTCTTT.

This clone was observed once. The CDR3 DNA follows: TGCGCCAGCAGCTGGTTAGGTAGGAGGGGAGCGATGAACACTGAAGCTTTCTTT. This sequence encodes CASSWLGRRGAMNTEAFF. The chain is built from TRBV5-1 and TRBJ1-1, with a weak D call TRBD1 (5 bases). The V end lost 3 bases, the J end lost 0 bases, and 21 bases lay between the germline ends. This CDR3 contains 18 residues. Germline V lookup: CDR1 SGHRS, CDR2 YFSETQ.

CDR3 sequence (DNA): TGTGCCAGCAGAGGCGCCCCAGGTCGGGTCGGGACAGTTAACACTGAAGCTTTCTTT. Translated, it gives CASRGAPGRVGTVNTEAFF. This chain links TRBV2 with TRBJ1-1; TRBD1 aligns across 7 bases. Germline V gene sequence: CDR1 SNHLY, CDR2 FYNNEI. Germline trimming cut 6 bases from V and 2 bases from J; bases unmatched to any gene: 21. This CDR3 region has 19 residues.

Here the CDR3 reads CAWGNQLQGANEKLFF. In DNA form, the CDR3 reads TGTGCCTGGGGGAATCAATTACAGGGGGCTAATGAAAAACTGTTTTTT. The chain uses TRBV30 and TRBJ1-4, with 8 bases aligning to TRBD1. Per germline, CDR1 GTSNPN and CDR2 SVGIG (reference sequence). This CDR3 region has 16 residues. The V and J ends lost 5 bases and 3 bases, in that order; junction bases with no gene match: 11.

In this sample, this clone turned up once. This chain connects TRBV19 to TRBJ2-1; D might be TRBD2 (6 bases). V was pared by 7 bases and J by 6 bases, with 25 bases between. The CDR3 has 17 amino acids. Germline CDR1 and CDR2: LNHDA and SQIVND (reference sequence). This CDR3 reads CASILELGPGGANEQFF. CDR3 nucleotides: TGTGCCAGTATTTTGGAGCTCGGACCCGGAGGGGCCAATGAGCAGTTCTTC.

The chain is built from TRBV6-6 and TRBJ2-1; maybe TRBD2 (7 bases). V dropped 2 bases and J dropped 6 bases, with 14 bases sitting between them. Germline V lookup: CDR1 MNHNY, CDR2 SVGAGI (reference sequence). The CDR3 sequence is 15 residues long. DNA for the CDR3: TGTGCCAGCAGTTACCAGGGAGGGGGGCGCAATGAGCAGTTCTTC. This encodes CASSYQGGGRNEQFF.

V and J are TRBV9 and TRBJ1-3; 8 bases fit TRBD1. V was pared by 4 bases and J by 2 bases, with 5 bases of the junction left unmatched. The CDR3 contains 15 residues. The germline V gene encodes CDR1 SGDLS and CDR2 YYNGEE. CDR3 amino acids: CASSPETGAGNTIYF. The CDR3 bases are TGTGCCAGCAGCCCCGAGACAGGGGCTGGAAACACCATATATTTT.

The rearrangement uses TRBV5-4 and TRBJ2-5; D not certain. TRBJ2-7 matches the DNA end more closely, so the J call is doubtful. CDR3 length: 13 amino acids. Germline loops: CDR1 SGHNT, CDR2 YYREEE (reference sequence). CDR3 loop: CASSLESSYEQYF. The CDR3, as DNA: TGTGCCAGCAGCTTGGAGAGCTCCTACGAGCAGTACTTC.

CDR3 sequence reads: CASSLGGPETQYF. DNA of the CDR3: TGTGCCAGCAGCTTGGGGGGCCCGGAGACCCAGTACTTC. This rearrangement joins TRBV5-4 to TRBJ2-5; weak D call: TRBD1 (5 bases). Trimming left V 0 bases short and J 5 bases short, with 8 bases between. The CDR3 loop spans 13 amino acids. In germline, CDR1 is SGHNT, CDR2 YYREEE (reference sequence).

The V and J genes are TRBV7-2 and TRBJ1-2; TRBD1 is a possible D gene (6 bases). Per the germline V gene, CDR1 is SGHTA and CDR2 is FQGNSA. V was cut by 4 bases and J by 8 bases, with 20 bases left in between. CDR3 length: 15 residues. CDR3 loop: CASSSRDIGLVGYTF. In DNA form, the CDR3 reads TGTGCCAGCAGCTCCAGGGACATCGGACTTGTGGGCTACACCTTC.

CDR3 loop: CAWSGERDEQFF. CDR3 DNA sequence: TGTGCCTGGAGTGGGGAGAGGGATGAGCAGTTCTTC. This chain joins TRBV30 and TRBJ2-1, with TRBD2 as a possible D gene (5 bases). The CDR3 has 12 amino acids. V was shortened by 1 base and J by 8 bases, with 9 bases between the two germline ends. Germline V gene sequence: CDR1 GTSNPN, CDR2 SVGIG (reference sequence).

This rearrangement joins TRBV5-1 to TRBJ1-4, with 10 bases fitting TRBD1. V shed 3 bases, J shed 8 bases, and the junction held 4 bases outside the gene matches. The CDR3 covers 14 residues. Germline values: CDR1 SGHRS, CDR2 YFSETQ. CDR3 coding DNA: TGCGCCAGCAGCTGGGACAGGGGTTCAGAAAAACTGTTTTTT. The encoded protein is CASSWDRGSEKLFF.

This chain links TRBV6-5 with TRBJ1-1; 9 bases match TRBD1. V lost 4 bases and J lost 1; bases outside the gene matches: 4. CDR3 length: 15 amino acids. The germline gives CDR1 MNHEY, CDR2 SVGAGI. The chain's CDR3 is CASSWGQGRNTEAFF. CDR3 nucleotides: TGTGCCAGCAGTTGGGGACAGGGTCGGAACACTGAAGCTTTCTTT.

The chain links TRBV6-4 to TRBJ2-1, with TRBD2 matching over 9 bases. The germline gives CDR1 MRHNA, CDR2 SNTAGT. The CDR3 covers 17 residues. The V segment lost 0 bases and the J segment 5 bases; nucleotides outside the gene matches: 8. CDR3 coding DNA: TGTGCCAGCAGTGACTCCCCGGGCGGGGGGGGTGACAATGAGCAGTTCTTC. As protein: CASSDSPGGGGDNEQFF.

The genes are TRBV4-1 and TRBJ1-1; 7 nucleotides agree with TRBD1. Germline V gene sequence: CDR1 MGHRA, CDR2 YSYEKL. V lost 4 bases to trimming and J lost 4 bases; unmatched junction nucleotides: 9. The CDR3 has 15 amino acids. Here the CDR3 reads CASSPSPSGGTEAFF. For the CDR3, the DNA is TGCGCCAGCAGCCCTTCCCCTTCAGGGGGCACTGAAGCTTTCTTT.

CDR3 sequence: CASSLDPWDTLNSGDTYEQYF. CDR3 coding DNA: TGCGCCAGCAGCTTGGATCCGTGGGACACCCTAAATAGCGGGGATACCTACGAGCAGTACTTC. The chain links TRBV5-1 to TRBJ2-7, with 8 bases identical to TRBD2. Germline trimming cut 0 bases from V and 2 bases from J; bases unmatched to any gene: 22. The CDR3 spans 21 residues. Per the germline V gene, CDR1 is SGHRS and CDR2 is YFSETQ.

This clone was seen just once. The rearrangement links TRBV4-1 to TRBJ2-7; D perhaps matches TRBD2 (6 bases). This CDR3 has 15 residues. V dropped 0 bases and J dropped 1 base, with 10 bases sitting between them. Germline V CDR1 and CDR2: MGHRA, YSYEKL. CDR3 protein: CASSQEEGESYEQYF. The CDR3 DNA follows: TGCGCCAGCAGCCAAGAGGAGGGTGAATCCTACGAGCAGTACTTC.

The chain uses TRBV5-5 and TRBJ2-5; 8 bases map to TRBD2. V shed 1 base, J shed 5 bases, and the junction held 4 bases outside the gene matches. The CDR3 is 14 residues long. From germline, CDR1 is SGHKS and CDR2 YYEKEE (reference sequence). The CDR3 loop reads CASSLRGGIETQYF. The DNA of the CDR3 is TGTGCCAGCAGCTTGCGCGGGGGGATCGAGACCCAGTACTTC.

In its sample, this clone was seen a few times. This rearrangement joins TRBV7-2 to TRBJ1-5; TRBD1 is a possible D gene (5 bases). This CDR3 has 16 amino acids. Germline CDR1 reads SGHTA; CDR2 reads FQGNSA. The V and J ends lost 5 bases and 3 bases respectively, with 17 bases between them. This CDR3 reads CASSPSAGFLNQPQHF. CDR3 nucleotide sequence: TGTGCCAGCAGCCCTAGTGCAGGGTTCCTCAATCAGCCCCAGCATTTT.

The chain carries TRBV2 and TRBJ2-2; 9 bases are shared with TRBD1. CDR1 and CDR2 (germline): SNHLY, FYNNEI. V dropped 7 bases and J dropped 5; count of bases not matched to a gene: 8. This CDR3 comprises 15 residues. The CDR3 region has the DNA TGTGCCAGCATAAAGGGGACAGGGAGGACCGGGGAGCTGTTTTTT. Its protein is CASIKGTGRTGELFF.

J is TRBJ1-4 and V is TRBV10-1, with TRBD1 matching 10 bases. The CDR3 contains 14 residues. Germline CDR1 and CDR2: WNHNN and SYGVQD (reference sequence). With 5 bases clipped from V and 8 bases from J, the junction kept 5 bases outside the gene matches. The CDR3 bases are TGCGCCAGCAGTCCCGGGACAGGGGACGAAAAACTGTTTTTT. Its protein product is CASSPGTGDEKLFF.

The V call is TRBV6-6, the J call TRBJ1-2, with D possibly TRBD1 on 5 matching bases. CDR1 is MNHNY and CDR2 is SVGAGI in the germline V gene (reference sequence). V lost 6 bases to trimming and J lost 6 bases, with 17 bases between them. The CDR3 spans 14 residues. The CDR3 is CASRDSLRFNGYTF. CDR3 DNA: TGTGCCAGCAGAGACAGCCTACGCTTTAATGGCTACACCTTC.

The chain recombines TRBV6-1 with TRBJ2-7; the D gene is possibly TRBD1 (5 bases). CDR1 and CDR2 from the germline V gene are MNHNS and SASEGT. The CDR3 length is 14 residues. Trimming took off 6 bases at V and 1 base at J, with 13 bases between the two ends. The CDR3 region is CASRTLDSSYEQYF. The CDR3 DNA reads as TGTGCCAGCAGGACTCTCGACAGTTCCTACGAGCAGTACTTC.

The chain is built from TRBV30 and TRBJ1-2, with 10 bases matching TRBD1. J was trimmed by 8 bases and V by 4 bases; bases with no gene match: 16. The CDR3 runs 16 residues. The germline gives CDR1 GTSNPN, CDR2 SVGIG (reference sequence). The chain's CDR3 is CAWKGSLGQGSRGYTF. The CDR3 nucleotides read TGTGCCTGGAAAGGGTCCCTGGGACAGGGGAGTAGGGGCTACACCTTC.

The V and J genes are TRBV5-8 and TRBJ2-7; no clear D. This CDR3 region has 13 residues. V lost 4 bases, J lost 2 bases, and 10 bases lay in between. CDR1 is SGHTS and CDR2 is YDEGEE in the germline V gene. The CDR3 DNA is TGTGCCAGCAGCCCGGAGCCAACCTACGAGCAGTACTTC. It yields the protein CASSPEPTYEQYF.

This chain connects TRBV7-6 to TRBJ2-7; 9 positions match TRBD2. V trimming: 1 base; J trimming: 5 bases; junction bases outside the gene matches: 15. CDR3 size: 18 residues. Germline CDR1 reads SGHVS; CDR2 reads FNYEAQ. CDR3 in DNA: TGTGCCAGCAGCTTAGTTCCCCCCCAGCGGGGGGTCCCCCACGAGCAGTACTTC. Translating it yields CASSLVPPQRGVPHEQYF.